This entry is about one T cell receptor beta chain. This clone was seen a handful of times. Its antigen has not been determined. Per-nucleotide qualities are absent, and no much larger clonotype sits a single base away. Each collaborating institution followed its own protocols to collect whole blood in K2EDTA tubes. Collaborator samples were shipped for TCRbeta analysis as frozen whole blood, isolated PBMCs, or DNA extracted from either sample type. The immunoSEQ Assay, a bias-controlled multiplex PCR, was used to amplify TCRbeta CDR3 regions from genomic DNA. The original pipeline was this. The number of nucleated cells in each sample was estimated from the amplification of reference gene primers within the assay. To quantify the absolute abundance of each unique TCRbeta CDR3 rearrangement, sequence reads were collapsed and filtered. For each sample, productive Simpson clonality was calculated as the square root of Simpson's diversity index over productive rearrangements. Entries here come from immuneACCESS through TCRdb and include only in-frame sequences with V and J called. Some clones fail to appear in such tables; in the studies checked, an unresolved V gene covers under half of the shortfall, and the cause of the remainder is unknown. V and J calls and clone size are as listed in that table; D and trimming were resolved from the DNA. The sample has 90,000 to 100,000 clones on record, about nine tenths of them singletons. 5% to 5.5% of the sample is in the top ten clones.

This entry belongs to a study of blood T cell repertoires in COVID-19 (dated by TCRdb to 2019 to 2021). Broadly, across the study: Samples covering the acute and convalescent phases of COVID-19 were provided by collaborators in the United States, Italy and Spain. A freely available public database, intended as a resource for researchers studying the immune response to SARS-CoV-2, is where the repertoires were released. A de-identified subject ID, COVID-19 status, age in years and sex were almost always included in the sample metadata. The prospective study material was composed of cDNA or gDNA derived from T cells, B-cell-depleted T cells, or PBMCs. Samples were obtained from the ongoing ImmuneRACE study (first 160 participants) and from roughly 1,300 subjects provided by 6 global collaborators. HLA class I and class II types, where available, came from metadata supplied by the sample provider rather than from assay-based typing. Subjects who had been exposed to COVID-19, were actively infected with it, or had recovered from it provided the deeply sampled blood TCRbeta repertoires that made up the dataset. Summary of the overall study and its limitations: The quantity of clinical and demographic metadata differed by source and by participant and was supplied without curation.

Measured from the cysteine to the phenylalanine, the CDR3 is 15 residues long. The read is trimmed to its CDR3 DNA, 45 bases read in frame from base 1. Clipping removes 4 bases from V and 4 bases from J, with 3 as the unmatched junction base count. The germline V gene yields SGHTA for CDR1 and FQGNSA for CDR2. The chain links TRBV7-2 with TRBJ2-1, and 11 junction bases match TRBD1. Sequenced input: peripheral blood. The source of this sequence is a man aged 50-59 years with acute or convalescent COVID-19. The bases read TGTGCCAGCAGCTGGGGACAGGGGGAATACAATGAGCAGTTCTTC. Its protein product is CASSWGQGEYNEQFF.